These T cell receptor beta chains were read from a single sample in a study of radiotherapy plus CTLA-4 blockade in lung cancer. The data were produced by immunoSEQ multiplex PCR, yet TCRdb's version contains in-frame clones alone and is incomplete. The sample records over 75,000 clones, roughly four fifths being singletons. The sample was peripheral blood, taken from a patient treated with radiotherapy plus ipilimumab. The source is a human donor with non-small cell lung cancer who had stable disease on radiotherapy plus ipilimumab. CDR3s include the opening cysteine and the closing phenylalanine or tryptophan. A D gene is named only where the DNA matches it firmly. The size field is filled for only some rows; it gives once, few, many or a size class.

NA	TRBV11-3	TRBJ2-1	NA	CASSANRVGEQFF	TGTGCCAGCAGCGCAAACAGGGTGGGTGAGCAGTTCTTC
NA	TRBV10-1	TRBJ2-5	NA	CASSESKVGRRYF	TGCGCCAGCAGTGAGTCGAAGGTGGGACGGAGGTACTTC
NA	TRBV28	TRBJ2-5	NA	CASSTTSPQTQYF	TGTGCCAGCAGTACTACTAGCCCCCAGACCCAGTACTTC
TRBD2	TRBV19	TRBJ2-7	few	CASSSGTRSTEQYF	TGTGCCAGTAGTTCCGGGACTAGATCCACCGAGCAGTACTTC
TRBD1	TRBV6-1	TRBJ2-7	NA	CASRDRAYEQYF	TGTGCCAGCCGGGACAGGGCCTACGAGCAGTACTTC
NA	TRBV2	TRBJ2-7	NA	CASSEGGEDEQYF	TGTGCCAGCAGTGAAGGCGGGGAGGACGAGCAGTACTTC
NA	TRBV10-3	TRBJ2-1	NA	CATHGGGVSYEQFF	TGTGCCACCCATGGGGGCGGGGTTTCATATGAGCAGTTCTTC
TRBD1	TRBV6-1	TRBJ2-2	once	CASSFQGAGTGELFF	TGTGCCAGCAGCTTCCAGGGGGCGGGTACCGGGGAGCTGTTTTTT
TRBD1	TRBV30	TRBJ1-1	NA	CAWSLDRANLKAFF	TGTGCCTGGAGTCTGGACAGGGCAAATTTGAAAGCTTTCTTT
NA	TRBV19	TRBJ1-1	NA	CASTSVMNTEAFF	TGTGCCAGTACCTCCGTGATGAACACTGAAGCTTTCTTT
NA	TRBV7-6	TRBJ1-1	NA	CASSLGGPTEAFF	TGTGCCAGCAGCTTAGGGGGTCCTACTGAAGCTTTCTTT
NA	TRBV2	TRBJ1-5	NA	CASSERTANQPQHF	TGTGCCAGCAGTGAAAGGACAGCCAATCAGCCCCAGCATTTT
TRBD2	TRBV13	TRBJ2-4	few	CASSFGTSGTWAKNIQYF	TGTGCCAGCAGCTTCGGGACTAGCGGGACGTGGGCCAAAAACATTCAGTACTTC
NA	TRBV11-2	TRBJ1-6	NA	CASSFGVRANSPLHF	TGTGCCAGCAGCTTTGGCGTCAGGGCTAATTCACCCCTCCACTTT
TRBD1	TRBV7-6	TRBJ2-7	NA	CASSLTNRGRGEQYF	TGTGCCAGCAGCTTAACGAACAGGGGGCGCGGCGAGCAGTACTTC
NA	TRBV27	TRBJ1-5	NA	CASMVRGMGNQPQHF	TGTGCCAGCATGGTAAGGGGCATGGGCAATCAGCCCCAGCATTTT
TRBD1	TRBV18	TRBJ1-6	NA	CASSLGQGNNSPLHF	TGTGCCAGCTCCCTAGGACAGGGCAATAATTCACCCCTCCACTTT
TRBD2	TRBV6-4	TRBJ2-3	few	CASSDSTGGGRDTQYF	TGTGCCAGCAGTGACTCGACGGGCGGCGGGAGAGATACGCAGTATTTT
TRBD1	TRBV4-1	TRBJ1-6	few	CASSLKMEQGVNSPLHF	TGCGCCAGCAGCCTCAAGATGGAACAGGGGGTGAATTCACCCCTCCACTTT
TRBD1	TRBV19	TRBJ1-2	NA	CASSIRDRDYGYTF	TGTGCCAGTAGTATCCGTGACAGGGACTATGGCTACACCTTC
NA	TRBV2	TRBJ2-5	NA	CASRGTPETQYF	TGTGCCAGCAGGGGGACCCCGGAGACCCAGTACTTC
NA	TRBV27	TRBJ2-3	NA	CASSLLAASGTDTQYF	TGTGCCAGCAGTTTACTCGCCGCTAGCGGCACAGATACGCAGTATTTT
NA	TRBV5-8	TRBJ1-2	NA	CASSFGGYTF	TGTGCCAGCAGCTTTGGTGGCTACACCTTC
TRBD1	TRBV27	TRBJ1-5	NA	CASSPTGGGNQPQHF	TGTGCCAGCAGTCCAACAGGGGGTGGCAATCAGCCCCAGCATTTT
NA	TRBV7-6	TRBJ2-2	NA	CASSLELAANTGELFF	TGTGCCAGCAGCTTAGAACTCGCAGCGAACACCGGGGAGCTGTTTTTT
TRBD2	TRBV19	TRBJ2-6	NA	CASSIGGGAGANVLTF	TGTGCCAGTAGTATAGGCGGGGGGGCTGGGGCCAACGTCCTGACTTTC
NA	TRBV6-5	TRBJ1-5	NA	CASSEVGFAQPQHF	TGTGCCAGCAGTGAAGTAGGCTTTGCGCAGCCCCAGCATTTT
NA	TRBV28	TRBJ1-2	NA	CASSPDRDGYGYTF	TGTGCCAGCAGTCCCGACCGCGATGGATATGGCTACACCTTC
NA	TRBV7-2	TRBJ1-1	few	CASSPGTVNTEAFF	TGTGCCAGCAGCCCAGGGACCGTCAACACTGAAGCTTTCTTT
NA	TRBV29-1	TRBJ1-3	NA	CSVYGTNSGNTIYF	TGCAGCGTGTACGGGACAAACTCTGGAAACACCATATATTTT
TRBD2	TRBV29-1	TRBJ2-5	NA	CSLPGRGDQETQYF	TGCAGCCTGCCGGGGCGGGGGGACCAAGAGACCCAGTACTTC
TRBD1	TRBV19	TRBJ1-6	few	CARVGGRGRGSPLHF	TGTGCCCGTGTCGGGGGGAGGGGGCGAGGTTCACCCCTCCACTTT
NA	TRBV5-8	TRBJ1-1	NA	CASSLEAEAFF	TGTGCCAGCAGCTTGGAGGCTGAAGCTTTCTTT
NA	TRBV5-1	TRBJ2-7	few	CASSLAQNLDRLSYEQYF	TGCGCCAGCAGCTTGGCCCAAAACCTCGACAGACTCTCCTACGAGCAGTACTTC
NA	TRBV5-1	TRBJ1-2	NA	CASSPDSLNYGYTF	TGCGCCAGCAGTCCAGACAGTCTTAACTATGGCTACACCTTC
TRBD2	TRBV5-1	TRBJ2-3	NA	CASSRWTSGRTSTDTQYF	TGCGCCAGCAGCCGGTGGACTAGCGGGAGAACGAGCACAGATACGCAGTATTTT
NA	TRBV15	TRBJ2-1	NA	CATSVLQGNEQFF	TGTGCCACCAGCGTACTCCAGGGTAATGAGCAGTTCTTC
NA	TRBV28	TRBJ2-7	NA	CASSLFGVYEQYF	TGTGCCAGCAGTTTATTCGGGGTCTACGAGCAGTACTTC
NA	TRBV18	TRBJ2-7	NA	CASSPDVGLEQYF	TGTGCCAGCTCACCCGACGTGGGGCTAGAGCAGTACTTC
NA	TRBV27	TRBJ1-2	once	CASSLIGGDYGYTF	TGTGCCAGCAGTTTAATAGGAGGGGACTATGGCTACACCTTC
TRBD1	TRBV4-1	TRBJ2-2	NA	CASSLQGANTGELFF	TGCGCCAGCAGCCTCCAGGGGGCGAACACCGGGGAGCTGTTTTTT
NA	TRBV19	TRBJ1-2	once	CASSIGFEYGYTF	TGTGCCAGTAGTATAGGTTTCGAGTATGGCTACACCTTC
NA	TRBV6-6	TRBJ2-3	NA	CASSLGGVTDTQYF	TGTGCCAGCAGTCTAGGGGGGGTGACAGATACGCAGTATTTT
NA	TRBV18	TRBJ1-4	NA	CASSPIHTATNEKLFF	TGTGCCAGCTCACCAATTCACACAGCAACTAATGAAAAACTGTTTTTT
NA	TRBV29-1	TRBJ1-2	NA	CSVETQANYGYTF	TGCAGCGTTGAAACACAGGCTAACTATGGCTACACCTTC
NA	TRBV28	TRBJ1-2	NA	CASSFHPRGTNYGYTF	TGTGCCAGCAGTTTCCACCCGCGTGGAACCAACTATGGCTACACCTTC
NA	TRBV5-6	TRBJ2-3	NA	CASSLTGTDTQYF	TGTGCCAGCAGCTTGACAGGGACAGATACGCAGTATTTT
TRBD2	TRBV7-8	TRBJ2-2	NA	CASSPQGLAGGRVTGELFF	TGTGCCAGCAGCCCACAGGGACTAGCGGGAGGGCGGGTCACCGGGGAGCTGTTTTTT